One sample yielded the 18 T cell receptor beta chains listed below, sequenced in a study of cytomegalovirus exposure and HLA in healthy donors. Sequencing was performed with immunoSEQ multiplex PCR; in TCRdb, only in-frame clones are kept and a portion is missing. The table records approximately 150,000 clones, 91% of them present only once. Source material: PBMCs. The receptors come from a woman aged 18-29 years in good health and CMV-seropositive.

CDR3 loop: CASQRGISYEQYF. Here the CDR3 DNA reads TGCGCCAGCCAGCGGGGGATATCCTACGAGCAGTACTTC. The chain combines TRBV10-1 with TRBJ2-7; 8 positions agree with TRBD2. The CDR3 sequence is 13 residues long. Germline V gene lookup returns CDR1 WNHNN and CDR2 SYGVQD (reference sequence). The trim removed 8 bases at V and 1 base at J, leaving 4 bases unmatched.

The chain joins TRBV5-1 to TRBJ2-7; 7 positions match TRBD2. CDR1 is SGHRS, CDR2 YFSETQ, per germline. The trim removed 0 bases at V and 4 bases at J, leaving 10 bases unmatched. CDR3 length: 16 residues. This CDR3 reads CASSLVVVGGGYEQYF. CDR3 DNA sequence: TGCGCCAGCAGCTTGGTGGTCGTCGGCGGGGGTTACGAGCAGTACTTC.

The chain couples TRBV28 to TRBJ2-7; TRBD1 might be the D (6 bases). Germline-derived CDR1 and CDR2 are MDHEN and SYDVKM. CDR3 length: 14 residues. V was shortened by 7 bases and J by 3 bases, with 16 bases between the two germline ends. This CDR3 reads CASKPSGAGYEQYF. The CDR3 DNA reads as TGTGCCAGCAAGCCTTCAGGGGCGGGCTACGAGCAGTACTTC.

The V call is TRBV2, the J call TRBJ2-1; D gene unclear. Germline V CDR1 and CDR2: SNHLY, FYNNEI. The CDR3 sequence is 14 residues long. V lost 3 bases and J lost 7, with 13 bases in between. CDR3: CASSDQARKNEQFF. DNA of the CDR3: TGTGCCAGCAGTGACCAAGCCAGGAAAAATGAGCAGTTCTTC.

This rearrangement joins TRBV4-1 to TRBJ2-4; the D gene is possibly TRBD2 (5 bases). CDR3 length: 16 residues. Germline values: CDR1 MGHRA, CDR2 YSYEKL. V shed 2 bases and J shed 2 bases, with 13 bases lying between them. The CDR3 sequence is CASSQPPDGTKNIQYF. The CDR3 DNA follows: TGCGCCAGCAGCCAACCCCCAGACGGGACCAAAAACATTCAGTACTTC.

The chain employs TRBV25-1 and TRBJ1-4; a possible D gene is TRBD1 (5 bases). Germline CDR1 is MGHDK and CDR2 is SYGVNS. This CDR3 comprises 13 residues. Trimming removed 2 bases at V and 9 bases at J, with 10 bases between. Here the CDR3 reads CASSEDQGKKLFF. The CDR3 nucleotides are TGTGCCAGCAGTGAAGACCAGGGAAAAAAACTGTTTTTT.

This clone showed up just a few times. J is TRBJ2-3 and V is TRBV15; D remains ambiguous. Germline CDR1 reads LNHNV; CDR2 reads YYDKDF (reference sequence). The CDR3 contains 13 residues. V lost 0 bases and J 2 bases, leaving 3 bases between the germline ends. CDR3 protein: CATSRDHTDTQYF. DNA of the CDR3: TGTGCCACCAGCAGAGATCACACAGATACGCAGTATTTT.

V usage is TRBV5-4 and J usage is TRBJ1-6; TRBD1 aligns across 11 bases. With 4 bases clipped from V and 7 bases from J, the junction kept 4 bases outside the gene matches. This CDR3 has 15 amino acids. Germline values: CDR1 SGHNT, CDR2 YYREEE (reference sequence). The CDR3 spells CASSEGTGGNSPLHF. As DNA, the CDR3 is TGTGCCAGCAGCGAGGGGACAGGGGGGAATTCACCCCTCCACTTT. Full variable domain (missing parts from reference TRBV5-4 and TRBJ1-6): ETGVTQSPTHLIKTRGQQVTLRCSSQSGHNTVSWYQQALGQGPQFIFQYYREEENGRGNFPPRFSGLQFPNYSSELNVNALELDDSALYLCASSEGTGGNSPLHFGNGTRLTVT.

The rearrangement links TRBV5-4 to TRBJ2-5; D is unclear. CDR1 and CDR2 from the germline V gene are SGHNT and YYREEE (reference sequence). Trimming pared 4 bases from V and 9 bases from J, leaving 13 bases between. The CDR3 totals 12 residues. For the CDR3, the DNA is TGTGCCAGCAGCCCGGGTGGGTCGGCCCAGTACTTC. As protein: CASSPGGSAQYF.

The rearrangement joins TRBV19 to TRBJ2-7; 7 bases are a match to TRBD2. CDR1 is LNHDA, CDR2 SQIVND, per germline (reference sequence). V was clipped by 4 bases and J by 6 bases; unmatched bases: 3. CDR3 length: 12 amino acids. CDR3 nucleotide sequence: TGTGCCAGTAGTACTGGGACTACCGAGCAGTACTTC. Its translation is CASSTGTTEQYF.

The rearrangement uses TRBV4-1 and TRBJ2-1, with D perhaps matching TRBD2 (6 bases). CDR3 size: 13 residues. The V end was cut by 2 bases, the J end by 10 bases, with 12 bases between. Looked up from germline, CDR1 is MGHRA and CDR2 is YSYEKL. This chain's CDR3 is CASSQQGLQEQFF. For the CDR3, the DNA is TGCGCCAGCAGCCAACAGGGACTTCAGGAGCAGTTCTTC.

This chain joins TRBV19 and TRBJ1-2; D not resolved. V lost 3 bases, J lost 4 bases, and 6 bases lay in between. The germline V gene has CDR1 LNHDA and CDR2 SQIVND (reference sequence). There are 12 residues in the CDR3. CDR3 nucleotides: TGTGCCAGTAGTATTTCCGTCTATGGCTACACCTTC. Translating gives CASSISVYGYTF.

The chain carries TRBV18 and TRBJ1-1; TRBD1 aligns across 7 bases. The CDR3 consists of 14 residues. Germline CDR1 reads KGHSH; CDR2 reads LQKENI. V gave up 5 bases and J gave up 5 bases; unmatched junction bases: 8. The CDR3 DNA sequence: TGTGCCAGCTCATTCACAGGGGAAGGAACTGAAGCTTTCTTT. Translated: CASSFTGEGTEAFF.

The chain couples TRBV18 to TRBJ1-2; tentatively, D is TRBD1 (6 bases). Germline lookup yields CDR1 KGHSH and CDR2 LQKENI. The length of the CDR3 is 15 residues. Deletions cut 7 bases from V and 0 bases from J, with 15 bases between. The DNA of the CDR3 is TGTGCCAGCTATTCTACAGGGACCACTAACTATGGCTACACCTTC. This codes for CASYSTGTTNYGYTF.

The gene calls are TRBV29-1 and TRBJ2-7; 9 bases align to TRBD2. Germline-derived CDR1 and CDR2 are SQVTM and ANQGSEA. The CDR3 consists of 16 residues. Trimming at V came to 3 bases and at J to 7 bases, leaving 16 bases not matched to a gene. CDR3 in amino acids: CSVEGNVGGRAGEQYF. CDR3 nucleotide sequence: TGCAGCGTTGAGGGAAATGTAGGCGGGAGGGCCGGTGAGCAGTACTTC.

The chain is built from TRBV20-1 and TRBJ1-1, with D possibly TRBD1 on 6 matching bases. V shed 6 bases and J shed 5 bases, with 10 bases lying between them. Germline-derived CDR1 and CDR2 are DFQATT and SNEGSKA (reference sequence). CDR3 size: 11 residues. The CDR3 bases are TGCAGTGCGGACGGACAGACTGAAGCTTTCTTT. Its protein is CSADGQTEAFF.

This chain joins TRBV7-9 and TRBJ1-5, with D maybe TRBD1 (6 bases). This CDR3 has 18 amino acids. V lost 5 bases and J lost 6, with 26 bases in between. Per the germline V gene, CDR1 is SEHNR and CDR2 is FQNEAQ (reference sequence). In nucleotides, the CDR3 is TGTGCCAGCAGCAGGGGAGGGGCGACAGGACTGTTTGGTCAGCCCCAGCATTTT. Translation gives CASSRGGATGLFGQPQHF.

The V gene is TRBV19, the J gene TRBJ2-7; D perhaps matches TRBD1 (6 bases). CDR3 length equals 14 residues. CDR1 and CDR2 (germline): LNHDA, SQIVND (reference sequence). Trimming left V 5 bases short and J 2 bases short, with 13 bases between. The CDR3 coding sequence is TGTGCCAGTAGTCCCGGGACATCCACCTACGAGCAGTACTTC. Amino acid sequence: CASSPGTSTYEQYF.